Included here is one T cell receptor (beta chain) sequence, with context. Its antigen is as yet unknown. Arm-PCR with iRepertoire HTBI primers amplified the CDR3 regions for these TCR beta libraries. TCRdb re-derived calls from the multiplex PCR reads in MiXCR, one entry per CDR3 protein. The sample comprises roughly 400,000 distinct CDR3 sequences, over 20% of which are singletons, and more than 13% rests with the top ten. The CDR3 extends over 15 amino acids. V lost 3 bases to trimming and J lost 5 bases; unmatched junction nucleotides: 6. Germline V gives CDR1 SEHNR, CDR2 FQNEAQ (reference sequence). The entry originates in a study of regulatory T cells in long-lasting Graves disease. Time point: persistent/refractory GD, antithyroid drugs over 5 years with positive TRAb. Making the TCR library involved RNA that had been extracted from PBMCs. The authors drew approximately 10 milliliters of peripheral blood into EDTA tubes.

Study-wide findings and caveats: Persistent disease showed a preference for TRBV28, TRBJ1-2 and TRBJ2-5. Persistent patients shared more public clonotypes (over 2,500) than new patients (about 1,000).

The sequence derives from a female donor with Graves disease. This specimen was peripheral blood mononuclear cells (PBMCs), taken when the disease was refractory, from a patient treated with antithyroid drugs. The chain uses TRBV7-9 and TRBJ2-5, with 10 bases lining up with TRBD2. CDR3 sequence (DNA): TGTGCCAGCAGCTTCCCCCAGCGGGAGGGGGAGACCCAGTACTTC. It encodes CASSFPQREGETQYF. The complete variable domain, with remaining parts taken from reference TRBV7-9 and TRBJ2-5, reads DTGVSQNPRHKITKRGQNVTFRCDPISEHNRLYWYRQTLGQGPEFLTYFQNEAQLEKSRLLSDRFSAERPKGSFSTLEIQRTEQGDSAMYLCASSFPQREGETQYFGPGTRLLVL.